This TCR beta chain was documented in a study of T cell responses to AZD1222 COVID-19 vaccine. The assay was immunoSEQ multiplex PCR, and TCRdb's table has in-frame clones only and misses some. The sample includes roughly 80,000 clones, roughly 90% of them seen just once. The material was peripheral blood, obtained on day 0 of MenACWY control vaccination. The sequence was obtained from an adult in good health.

The DNA of the CDR3 is TGTGCCAGCAGCCGGGGAACGTACGCGAACACCGGGGAGCTGTTTTTT. Translation: CASSRGTYANTGELFF. The V and J genes are TRBV7-8 and TRBJ2-2; the D gene is possibly TRBD2 (5 bases). CDR1 is SGHVS, CDR2 FQNEAQ, per germline. The CDR3 is 16 amino acids. Deletions cut 5 bases from V and 0 bases from J, with 13 bases between.